This TCR beta chain was sequenced in a study of T cells in Graves' hyperthyroidism and ophthalmopathy. V was clipped by 2 bases and J by 0 bases, with 10 bases between them. This CDR3 is built from 15 residues. Looked up from germline, CDR1 is PRHDT and CDR2 is FYEKMQ (reference sequence). This clonotype has a count of ten or more. What it recognizes is unknown. From RNA transcripts, TCR beta CDR3 regions were amplified. Initially, a first-round RT-PCR of the TCR CDR3 employed the HTBI primer set. TCRdb redid the calling of the multiplex PCR reads with MiXCR, one entry per CDR3 protein. Here the sample spans some 92,000 distinct CDR3 sequences, roughly 40% being singletons. Overall study findings and caveats: Most thyroid-expanded clonotypes above 0.001 were also found in blood.

This sequence was found in a woman aged 30 to 39 with Graves' hyperthyroidism. The J gene is TRBJ1-1, the V gene TRBV13; D remains unclear. Sequencing was performed on peripheral blood or thyroid tissue (not recorded which). For the CDR3, the DNA is TGTGCCAGCAGCTTAATTGGAGAGATGAACACTGAAGCTTTCTTT. As protein: CASSLIGEMNTEAFF.